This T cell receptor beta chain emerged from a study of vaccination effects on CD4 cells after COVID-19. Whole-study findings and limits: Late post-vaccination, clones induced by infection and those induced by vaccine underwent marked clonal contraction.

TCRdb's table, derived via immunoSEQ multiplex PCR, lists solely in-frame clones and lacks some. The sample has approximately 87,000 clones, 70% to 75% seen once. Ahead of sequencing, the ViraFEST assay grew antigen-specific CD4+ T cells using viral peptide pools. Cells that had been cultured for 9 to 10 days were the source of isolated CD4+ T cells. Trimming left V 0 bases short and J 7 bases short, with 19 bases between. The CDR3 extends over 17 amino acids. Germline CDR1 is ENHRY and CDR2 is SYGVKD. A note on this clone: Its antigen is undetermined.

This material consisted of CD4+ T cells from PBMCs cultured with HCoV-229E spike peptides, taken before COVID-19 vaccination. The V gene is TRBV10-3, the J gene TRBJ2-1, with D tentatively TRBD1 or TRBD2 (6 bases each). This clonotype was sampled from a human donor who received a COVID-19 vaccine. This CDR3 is CAISESNWGAVGNEQFF. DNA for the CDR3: TGTGCCATCAGTGAGTCGAATTGGGGGGCAGTGGGTAATGAGCAGTTCTTC.